This T cell receptor (beta chain) was retrieved from a study of T cells in Graves' hyperthyroidism and ophthalmopathy. This CDR3 spans 16 amino acids. The V gene lost 1 base and the J gene lost 5 bases, with 17 bases spanning the gap. Germline CDR1 SGHVS, CDR2 FQNEAQ. Patients aged 18 to 65 had newly diagnosed hyperthyroidism of under 2 months' duration. Amplification of TCR beta CDR3 regions used RNA as the template. First-round RT-PCR with HTBI primers amplified the TCR CDR3 region. Each CDR3 protein gets one entry after TCRdb re-called the multiplex PCR reads with MiXCR. Of hundreds of thousands of distinct CDR3 sequences in the sample, around 38% were seen once.

This clonotype was sampled from a man younger than 30 with Graves' hyperthyroidism. Input material: blood. The chain carries TRBV7-8 and TRBJ2-5; D may be TRBD2 (7 bases). CDR3 coding DNA: TGTGCCAGCAGCTTAGTTGGGGGGGCCGGTCGGGAGACCCAGTACTTC. Residues: CASSLVGGAGRETQYF.